A single sample gave rise to the 32 T cell receptor beta chains below, sequenced in a study of T cells in Graves' hyperthyroidism and ophthalmopathy. Amplification of TCR beta CDR3 regions was performed using RNA transcripts as template. The TCR CDR3 first-round RT-PCR relied on the HTBI primer set. Each CDR3 protein is one row after TCRdb ran MiXCR on the multiplex PCR reads. The data contain 250,000 or so distinct CDR3 sequences, about 17% of them singletons. What was sequenced was blood. The receptors stem from a woman between 18 and 30 years old with Graves' ophthalmopathy.

This clonotype has ten or more counts. The chain's CDR3 is CASTHLGEAQETQYF. DNA of the CDR3: TGTGCCAGCACCCACCTCGGGGAGGCACAAGAGACCCAGTACTTC. The chain has TRBV11-3 and TRBJ2-5; D is perhaps TRBD2 (6 bases). Trimming took off 7 bases at V and 2 bases at J, with 17 bases between the two ends. This CDR3 is 15 amino acids long. Germline V gene lookup returns CDR1 SGHNT and CDR2 YENEEA.

This clonotype was counted ten times or more. The rearrangement uses TRBV4-1 and TRBJ2-1; 11 positions agree with TRBD2. Unmatched junction bases numbered 7, after V lost 5 bases and J lost 10 bases. The CDR3 extends over 14 amino acids. CDR1 MGHRA and CDR2 YSYEKL come from the germline V gene. The CDR3 is CASSSGLAVREQFF. CDR3 DNA: TGCGCCAGCAGCTCGGGACTAGCGGTCAGGGAGCAGTTCTTC.

The gene calls are TRBV9 and TRBJ2-1; D is undetermined. CDR3 length: 10 amino acids. V was clipped by 6 bases and J by 15 bases, with 13 bases between them. CDR1 SGDLS and CDR2 YYNGEE come from the germline V gene. CDR3: CASTTEVRFF. The CDR3, as DNA: TGTGCCAGCACTACAGAGGTTCGGTTCTTC.

In this sample, this clonotype turned up many times. V gene TRBV9 combines with J gene TRBJ1-1, with D hard to call. CDR1 and CDR2 (germline): SGDLS, YYNGEE. V gave up 0 bases and J gave up 8 bases, with 14 bases separating them. The CDR3 is made up of 14 amino acids. The CDR3, as DNA: TGTGCCAGCAGCGTAGGACTCCTCGAAAACGAAGCTTTCTTT. As protein: CASSVGLLENEAFF. Full variable domain (rest looked up from reference TRBV9 and TRBJ1-1): DSGVTQTPKHLITATGQRVTLRCSPRSGDLSVYWYQQSLDQGLQFLIQYYNGEERAKGNILERFSAQQFPDLHSELNLSSLELGDSALYFCASSVGLLENEAFFGQGTRLTVV.

The V gene is TRBV5-6, the J gene TRBJ2-3; TRBD2 agrees at 15 bases. The ends lost 6 bases at V and 6 bases at J; junction bases unmatched: 2. CDR1 and CDR2 (germline): SGHDT, YYEEEE. This CDR3 region has 14 residues. This chain's CDR3 is CASNGLAGGDTQYF. In DNA, the CDR3 is TGTGCCAGCAATGGACTAGCGGGAGGGGATACGCAGTATTTT.

This clonotype occurred many times. This rearrangement joins TRBV28 to TRBJ2-6, with D maybe TRBD1 (5 bases). Trimming removed 2 bases at V and 3 bases at J, with 5 bases between. This CDR3 contains 14 residues. Looked up from germline, CDR1 is MDHEN and CDR2 is SYDVKM. The CDR3 here is CASSLQGGANVLTF. The CDR3 DNA reads TGTGCCAGCAGTTTACAGGGTGGGGCCAACGTCCTGACTTTC.

The CDR3 DNA sequence: TGTGCCAGCAGCCGGGACAGCATAAATTCACCCCTCCACTTT. It is translated as CASSRDSINSPLHF. The genes are TRBV11-2 and TRBJ1-6, with 7 bases aligning to TRBD1. The germline V gene encodes CDR1 SGHAT and CDR2 FQNNGV. This CDR3 spans 14 amino acids. V lost 5 bases, J lost 7 bases, and 5 bases stayed unmatched.

This clonotype was seen only a few times. An end of the junction does not agree with germline; a read error may underlie this. The rearrangement joins TRBV4-1 to TRBJ1-1; D perhaps matches TRBD1 (6 bases). Germline-derived CDR1 and CDR2 are MGHRA and YSYEKL. There are 14 residues in the CDR3. This CDR3 reads CASGQEGRGTEAFF. CDR3 coding DNA: TGCGCCAGCGGCCAAGAGGGCAGGGGCACTGAAGCTTTCTTT.

This clonotype was seen many times. The CDR3 loop is CASRTDTTSYEQYF. In nucleotides, the CDR3 is TGTGCCAGCAGAACCGACACCACCTCCTACGAGCAGTACTTC. The rearrangement uses TRBV7-9 and TRBJ2-7; D not resolved. Trimming removed 6 bases from V and 0 bases from J, with 12 bases in between. Germline CDR1 and CDR2: SEHNR and FQNEAQ (reference sequence). The CDR3 totals 14 residues.

This clonotype was counted ten times or more. CDR3 amino acids: CASRTWRGTNQPQHF. The CDR3 DNA reads as TGTGCCAGCAGGACCTGGAGAGGTACCAATCAGCCCCAGCATTTT. This rearrangement joins TRBV28 to TRBJ1-5, with unresolved D. CDR3 length equals 15 residues. Trimming took 6 bases from V and 3 from J, leaving 15 bases between them. The germline CDR1 and CDR2 sequences are MDHEN and SYDVKM. The entire variable domain, with the rest obtained from reference TRBV28 and TRBJ1-5, is as follows: DVKVTQSSRYLVKRTGEKVFLECVQDMDHENMFWYRQDPGLGLRLIYFSYDVKMKEKGDIPEGYSVSREKKERFSLILESASTNQTSMYLCASRTWRGTNQPQHFGDGTRLSIL.

This clonotype was recorded many times. The genes are TRBV20-1 and TRBJ1-1; no firm D call. The CDR3 extends over 13 amino acids. Germline CDR1 reads DFQATT; CDR2 reads SNEGSKA (reference sequence). V gave up 0 bases and J gave up 8 bases, with 13 bases separating them. The CDR3: CSARDPSGLEAFF. The CDR3 region has the DNA TGCAGTGCTAGAGACCCGTCTGGGTTAGAAGCTTTCTTT.

This clonotype was picked up many times. This chain links TRBV7-9 with TRBJ1-4; no definite D call. CDR3 length: 12 residues. The V and J ends lost 7 bases and 8 bases respectively, with 11 bases between them. Germline values: CDR1 SEHNR, CDR2 FQNEAQ (reference sequence). The CDR3 here is CASTQRREKLFF. The CDR3 bases are TGTGCCAGCACCCAACGTAGGGAAAAACTGTTTTTT.

The chain has TRBV5-5 and TRBJ2-1; 9 bases map to TRBD1. In germline, CDR1 is SGHKS, CDR2 YYEKEE (reference sequence). The CDR3 extends over 16 amino acids. V was pared by 2 bases and J by 8 bases, with 11 bases of the junction left unmatched. The CDR3 sequence is CASSFPTGGRMDEQFF. As DNA, the CDR3 is TGTGCCAGCAGCTTTCCTACAGGGGGCCGGATGGATGAGCAGTTCTTC. Complete variable domain (other parts from reference TRBV5-5 and TRBJ2-1): DAGVTQSPTHLIKTRGQQVTLRCSPISGHKSVSWYQQVLGQGPQFIFQYYEKEERGRGNFPDRFSARQFPNYSSELNVNALLLGDSALYLCASSFPTGGRMDEQFFGPGTRLTVL.

The sample holds many counts of this clonotype. V and J are TRBV7-9 and TRBJ2-2, with TRBD1 matching 10 bases. Germline CDR1 is SEHNR and CDR2 is FQNEAQ (reference sequence). The CDR3 consists of 19 residues. V dropped 4 bases and J dropped 8; count of bases not matched to a gene: 19. The CDR3 is CASSSHIRYWTGGRGELFF. CDR3 sequence (DNA): TGTGCCAGCAGCTCCCACATACGCTATTGGACAGGGGGACGTGGGGAGCTGTTTTTT. Full variable domain (remainder filled in from reference TRBV7-9 and TRBJ2-2): DTGVSQNPRHKITKRGQNVTFRCDPISEHNRLYWYRQTLGQGPEFLTYFQNEAQLEKSRLLSDRFSAERPKGSFSTLEIQRTEQGDSAMYLCASSSHIRYWTGGRGELFFGEGSRLTVL.

This clonotype was seen only a few times. Because the CDR3 is missing its conserved closing phenylalanine or tryptophan, this is likely a read error. The rearrangement uses TRBV27 and TRBJ2-6; tentatively, D is TRBD2 (5 bases). V was clipped by 2 bases and J by 4 bases, with 12 bases between them. CDR1 is MNHEY, CDR2 SMNVEV, per germline (reference sequence). The CDR3 consists of 16 residues. The CDR3, as DNA: TGTGCCAGCAGTTTAGATTCCAGAGGGGGGGCCAACGTCCTGACTATC. Protein: CASSLDSRGGANVLTI.

This clonotype appeared many times. This sequence joins TRBV6-2 or TRBV6-3 and TRBJ1-5, with D possibly TRBD1 on 5 matching bases. V was cut by 7 bases and J by 7 bases, with 23 bases left in between. The V gene's germline CDR1 is MNHEY and CDR2 SVGEGT. The CDR3 loop spans 16 amino acids. CDR3 sequence reads: CASTNPLFGGDQPQHF. In DNA, the CDR3 is TGTGCCAGCACCAACCCCCTTTTTGGGGGAGACCAGCCCCAGCATTTT.

This clonotype has a count of ten or more. The V gene is TRBV7-9, the J gene TRBJ2-3, with 7 bases aligning to TRBD2. V was clipped by 5 bases and J by 2 bases; unmatched bases: 7. The CDR3 contains 15 residues. The germline gives CDR1 SEHNR, CDR2 FQNEAQ (reference sequence). CDR3 sequence (DNA): TGTGCCAGCAGCCAACCGGGACTACTCACAGATACGCAGTATTTT. Encoded protein: CASSQPGLLTDTQYF.

This clonotype was observed a few times. A much larger clone differs from this one at a single base, so this may be a read error. The CDR3 carries no conserved terminal phenylalanine or tryptophan, so it likely arises from a read error. In nucleotides, the CDR3 is TGTGCCAGCAGTTACATCCAGGGCGAGACTGAAGCTTTCCTT. Its protein product is CASSYIQGETEAFL. The gene calls are TRBV6-5 and TRBJ1-1, with TRBD1 as a possible D gene (5 bases). The V gene lost 2 bases and the J gene lost 5 bases, with 12 bases spanning the gap. Germline V gene data show CDR1 as MNHEY and CDR2 as SVGAGI. The CDR3 covers 14 residues.

This clonotype was counted ten times or more. The V gene is TRBV3-1, the J gene TRBJ2-7; a possible D gene is TRBD1 (6 bases). CDR3 length: 15 residues. Deletions cut 3 bases from V and 4 bases from J, with 16 bases between. Germline lookup yields CDR1 LGHDT and CDR2 YNNKEL (reference sequence). The CDR3 nucleotides read TGTGCCAGCAGCCACCCAACACAGGGATGGTACGAGCAGTACTTC. As protein: CASSHPTQGWYEQYF.

V and J are TRBV18 and TRBJ1-5; the match to TRBD1 covers 11 bases. This CDR3 comprises 18 residues. With V trimmed by 3 bases and J by 1 base, 8 bases remained unmatched. Germline values: CDR1 KGHSH, CDR2 LQKENI. CDR3 coding DNA: TGTGCCAGCTCACCGCCGGGACAGGGGGGCTACAGCAATCAGCCCCAGCATTTT. Amino acid sequence: CASSPPGQGGYSNQPQHF. Supplemented by reference TRBV18 and TRBJ1-5, the full variable domain reads NAGVMQNPRHLVRRRGQEARLRCSPMKGHSHVYWYRQLPEEGLKFMVYLQKENIIDESGMPKERFSAEFPKEGPSILRIQQVVRGDSAAYFCASSPPGQGGYSNQPQHFGDGTRLSIL.

In this sample, this clonotype turned up many times. This chain connects TRBV12-3 or TRBV12-4 to TRBJ2-1; unclear D gene. V was trimmed by 0 bases and J by 2 bases, leaving 14 bases between them. The CDR3 sequence is 17 residues long. The DNA for the CDR3 is TGTGCCAGCAGTTTAGCGCTAAACCCACGGCCCTACAATGAGCAGTTCTTC. Encoded protein: CASSLALNPRPYNEQFF.

This clonotype was observed at least ten times. The gene calls are TRBV20-1 and TRBJ1-1; D is unresolved. CDR3 length: 13 amino acids. Germline CDR1 reads DFQATT; CDR2 reads SNEGSKA (reference sequence). V lost 2 bases to trimming and J lost 0 bases, with 7 bases between them. For the CDR3, the DNA is TGCAGTGCTAGATCGCCCTTGAACACTGAAGCTTTCTTT. Translated, it gives CSARSPLNTEAFF.

This clonotype was counted between two and nine times. V gene TRBV7-8 combines with J gene TRBJ1-1, with 7 bases aligning to TRBD1. This CDR3 has 14 residues. Germline V gives CDR1 SGHVS, CDR2 FQNEAQ. With 7 bases clipped from V and 8 bases from J, the junction kept 13 bases outside the gene matches. The CDR3 DNA follows: TGTGCCAGCAATCCGGTTAGGTCGGGACAGGAAGCTTTCTTT. Amino acid sequence: CASNPVRSGQEAFF.

This clonotype was seen many times. V and J are TRBV5-1 and TRBJ1-4; D ambiguous. This CDR3 is built from 16 residues. Trimming removed 1 base at V and 4 bases at J, with 14 bases between. Germline lookup yields CDR1 SGHRS and CDR2 YFSETQ. This CDR3 reads CASSLQGASGNEKLFF. The CDR3 DNA reads TGCGCCAGCAGCTTGCAAGGCGCCTCGGGTAATGAAAAACTGTTTTTT.

At least ten counts were recorded for this clonotype. The chain couples TRBV4-1 to TRBJ1-5; 8 positions match TRBD1. V lost 3 bases, J lost 6 bases, and 7 bases stayed unmatched. CDR1 MGHRA and CDR2 YSYEKL come from the germline V gene. This CDR3 contains 15 residues. The CDR3 DNA reads TGCGCCAGCAGCCAGAGTGGGACAGGCTCTCAGCCCCAGCATTTT. It codes for CASSQSGTGSQPQHF.

This clonotype was counted at least ten times. The chain uses TRBV6-1 and TRBJ2-7; 8 nucleotides match TRBD1. The CDR3 has 14 residues. V shed 5 bases and J 5 bases; nucleotides not matched to a gene: 8. The germline V gene has CDR1 MNHNS and CDR2 SASEGT. The CDR3 is CASSYQGAVNEQYF. CDR3 bases: TGTGCCAGCAGTTATCAGGGGGCGGTAAACGAGCAGTACTTC.

This chain links TRBV4-1 with TRBJ1-2, with 7 bases lining up with TRBD1. V was pared by 6 bases and J by 4 bases, with 14 bases of the junction left unmatched. Germline V gene data show CDR1 as MGHRA and CDR2 as YSYEKL. The CDR3 has 16 amino acids. The CDR3: CASSKSPKTGTYGYTF. The CDR3 DNA reads TGCGCCAGCAGTAAAAGCCCAAAGACAGGGACCTATGGCTACACCTTC.

This clonotype was seen at least ten times. This sequence joins TRBV27 and TRBJ1-2; 7 bases agree with TRBD1. CDR1 is MNHEY, CDR2 SMNVEV, per germline (reference sequence). The CDR3 extends over 13 amino acids. V gave up 0 bases and J gave up 8 bases; unmatched junction bases: 3. The CDR3 DNA is TGTGCCAGCAGTTTATCGCACAGGGGCGGCTACACCTTC. This gives the protein CASSLSHRGGYTF.

This clonotype was observed at least ten times. The CDR3 bases are TGTGCCAGCAGTTGGCCGAACACTGAAGCTTTCTTT. This translates into CASSWPNTEAFF. The chain couples TRBV28 to TRBJ1-1; D call uncertain. Germline assignment: CDR1 MDHEN and CDR2 SYDVKM. Trimming left V 4 bases short and J 1 base short, with 4 bases between. This CDR3 region has 12 residues.

Ten or more counts support this clonotype. The chain employs TRBV7-3 and TRBJ2-7; no reliable D call. V lost 0 bases, J lost 2 bases, and 11 bases lay in between. This CDR3 is built from 15 residues. Germline V gene lookup returns CDR1 SGHTA and CDR2 FQGTGA. CDR3 in DNA: TGTGCCAGCAGCTTAACGGCTAGTCCTCCCTACGAGCAGTACTTC. Encoded protein: CASSLTASPPYEQYF. Full variable domain (remainder filled in from reference TRBV7-3 and TRBJ2-7): GAGVSQTPSNKVTEKGKYVELRCDPISGHTALYWYRQSLGQGPEFLIYFQGTGAADDSGLPNDRFFAVRPEGSVSTLKIQRTERGDSAVYLCASSLTASPPYEQYFGPGTRLTVT.

This clonotype has ten or more counts. This sequence joins TRBV18 and TRBJ1-2, with D perhaps matching TRBD1 (5 bases). The CDR3 contains 13 residues. Germline values: CDR1 KGHSH, CDR2 LQKENI. Trimming removed 2 bases at V and 2 bases at J, with 6 bases between. The CDR3 DNA is TGTGCCAGCTCACCAGGGGACAACTATGGCTACACCTTC. Translating gives CASSPGDNYGYTF.

In this sample, this clonotype turned up many times. V and J are TRBV27 and TRBJ2-3; 8 nucleotides match TRBD2. Unmatched junction bases numbered 3, after V lost 5 bases and J lost 2 bases. The CDR3 loop spans 14 amino acids. CDR1 and CDR2 (germline): MNHEY, SMNVEV (reference sequence). The CDR3, as DNA: TGTGCCAGCAGTCCTAGCGGGCACACAGATACGCAGTATTTT. Translation gives CASSPSGHTDTQYF.